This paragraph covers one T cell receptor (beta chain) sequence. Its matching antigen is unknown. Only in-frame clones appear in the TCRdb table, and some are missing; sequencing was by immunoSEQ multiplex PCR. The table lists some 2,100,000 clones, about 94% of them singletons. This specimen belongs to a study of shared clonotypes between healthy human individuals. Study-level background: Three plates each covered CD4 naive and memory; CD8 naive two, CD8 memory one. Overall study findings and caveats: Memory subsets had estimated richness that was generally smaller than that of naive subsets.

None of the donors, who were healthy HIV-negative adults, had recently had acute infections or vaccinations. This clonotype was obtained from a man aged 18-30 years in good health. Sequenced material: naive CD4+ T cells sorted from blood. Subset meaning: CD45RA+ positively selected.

CDR3 amino acids: CAIPGQGIGELFF. For the CDR3, the DNA is TGTGCCATACCGGGACAGGGGATCGGGGAGCTGTTTTTT. The gene calls are TRBV19 and TRBJ2-2, with 10 bases fitting TRBD1. This CDR3 spans 13 amino acids. The ends lost 10 bases at V and 7 bases at J; junction bases unmatched: 6. Germline V gene lookup returns CDR1 LNHDA and CDR2 SQIVND (reference sequence).